A selection of T cell receptor beta chains follows, all from one sample in a study of T cells in localized non-small cell lung cancer. TCRdb keeps only in-frame clones here, not all; method: immunoSEQ multiplex PCR. The data contain roughly 32,000 clones, roughly 90% of them singletons. Sequenced material: peripheral blood mononuclear cells, taken before any cancer treatment. The receptors were sampled from a woman aged 35 to 69 with stage III lung adenocarcinoma. The CDR3 runs from the conserved cysteine through the conserved F or W. D genes are given only for firm matches.

J	V	D	CDR3	DNA
TRBJ2-1	TRBV6-4	TRBD2	CASSQTSGSVNEQFF	TGTGCCAGCAGTCAAACTAGCGGGAGTGTAAATGAGCAGTTCTTC
TRBJ2-2	TRBV28	TRBD1	CASLTPGGGHGELFF	TGTGCCAGCCTCACCCCAGGGGGCGGACACGGGGAGCTGTTTTTT
TRBJ1-2	TRBV5-6	.	CASSPGPPYGYTF	TGTGCCAGCAGCCCGGGACCGCCGTATGGCTACACCTTC
TRBJ1-1	TRBV6-5	.	CASTQGGNTEAFF	TGTGCCAGCACCCAGGGTGGGAACACTGAAGCTTTCTTT
TRBJ1-1	TRBV7-9	.	CASSLGTEAFF	TGTGCCAGCAGCTTAGGCACTGAAGCTTTCTTT
TRBJ2-2	TRBV7-6	TRBD2	CASSHYSGEGTGELFF	TGTGCCAGCAGCCATTATAGCGGGGAGGGCACCGGGGAGCTGTTTTTT
TRBJ2-2	TRBV19	.	CASRGLLNTGELFF	TGTGCCAGTCGCGGTCTACTTAACACCGGGGAGCTGTTTTTT
TRBJ2-1	TRBV11-3	TRBD2	CASSRGLAGSNEQFF	TGTGCCAGCAGCCGGGGACTAGCGGGGTCCAATGAGCAGTTCTTC
TRBJ1-2	TRBV7-9	.	CASSLDRRVGGYTF	TGTGCCAGCAGCTTAGACCGCAGGGTCGGAGGCTACACCTTC
TRBJ2-1	TRBV5-1	.	CASSLEATVVEQFF	TGCGCCAGCAGCTTGGAGGCGACGGTGGTTGAGCAGTTCTTC
TRBJ2-5	TRBV5-6	.	CASQIGEKTQYF	TGTGCCAGCCAGATAGGGGAGAAGACCCAGTACTTC